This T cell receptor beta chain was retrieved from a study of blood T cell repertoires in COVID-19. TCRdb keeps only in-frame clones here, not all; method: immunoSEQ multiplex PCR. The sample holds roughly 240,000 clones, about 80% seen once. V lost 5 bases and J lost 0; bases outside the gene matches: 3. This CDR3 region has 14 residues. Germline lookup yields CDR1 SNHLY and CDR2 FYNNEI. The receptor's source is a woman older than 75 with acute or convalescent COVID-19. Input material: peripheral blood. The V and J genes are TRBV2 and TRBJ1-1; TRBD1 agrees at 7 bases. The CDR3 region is CASSRTGVNTEAFF. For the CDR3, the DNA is TGTGCCAGCAGTCGGACAGGCGTGAACACTGAAGCTTTCTTT.